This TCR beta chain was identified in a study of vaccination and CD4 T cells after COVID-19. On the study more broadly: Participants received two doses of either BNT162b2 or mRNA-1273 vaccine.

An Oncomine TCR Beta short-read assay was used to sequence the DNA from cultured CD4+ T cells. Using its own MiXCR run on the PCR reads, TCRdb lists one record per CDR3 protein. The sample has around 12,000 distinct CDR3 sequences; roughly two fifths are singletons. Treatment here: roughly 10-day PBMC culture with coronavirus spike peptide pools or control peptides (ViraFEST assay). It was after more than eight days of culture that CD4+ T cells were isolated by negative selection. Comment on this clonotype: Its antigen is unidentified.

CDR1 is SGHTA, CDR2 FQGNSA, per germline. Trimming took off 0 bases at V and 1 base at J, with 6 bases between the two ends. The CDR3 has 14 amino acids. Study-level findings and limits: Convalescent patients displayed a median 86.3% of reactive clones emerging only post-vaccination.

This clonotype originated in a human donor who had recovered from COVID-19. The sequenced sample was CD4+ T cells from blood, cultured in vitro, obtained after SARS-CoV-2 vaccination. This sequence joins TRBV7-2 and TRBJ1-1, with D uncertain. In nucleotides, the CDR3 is TGTGCCAGCAGCTTAGCTTCTGGGAACACTGAAGCTTTCTTT. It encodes CASSLASGNTEAFF.